This TCR beta chain was captured by sequencing in a study of CD8 T cells in ankylosing spondylitis. V was trimmed by 3 bases and J by 1 base, leaving 11 bases between them. CDR1 and CDR2 (germline): MGHDK, SYGVNS. The CDR3 is made up of 15 amino acids. This clonotype was seen more than once but under ten times. The TCR beta libraries were generated through quantitative 5'-RACE incorporating molecular barcodes. Using its own MiXCR run on the 5' RACE reads, TCRdb lists one record per CDR3 protein. The repertoire holds roughly 100,000 distinct CDR3 sequences, with nearly 25% as singletons. Sample: synovial fluid, either unsorted or a sorted T cell fraction (not recorded which). V and J are TRBV25-1 and TRBJ2-3; no reliable D call. The receptor was isolated from a male donor with ankylosing spondylitis. As DNA, the CDR3 is TGTGCCAGCAGTGATCCCTCTACCGGCACAGATACGCAGTATTTT. Translating gives CASSDPSTGTDTQYF.